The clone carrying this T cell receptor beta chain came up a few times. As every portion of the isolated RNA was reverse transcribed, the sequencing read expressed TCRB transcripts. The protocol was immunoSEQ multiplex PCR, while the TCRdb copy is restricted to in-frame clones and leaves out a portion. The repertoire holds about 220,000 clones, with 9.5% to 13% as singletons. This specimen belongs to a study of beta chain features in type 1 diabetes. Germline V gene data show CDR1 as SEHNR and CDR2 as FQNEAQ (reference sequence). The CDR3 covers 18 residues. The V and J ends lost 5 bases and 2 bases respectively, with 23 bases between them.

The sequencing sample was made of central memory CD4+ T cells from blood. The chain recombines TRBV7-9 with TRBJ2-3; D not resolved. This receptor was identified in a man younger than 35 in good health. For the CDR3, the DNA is TGTGCCAGCAGCATCTCCCTTGCCGGGTCCGAGAACACAGATACGCAGTATTTT. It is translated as CASSISLAGSENTDTQYF.